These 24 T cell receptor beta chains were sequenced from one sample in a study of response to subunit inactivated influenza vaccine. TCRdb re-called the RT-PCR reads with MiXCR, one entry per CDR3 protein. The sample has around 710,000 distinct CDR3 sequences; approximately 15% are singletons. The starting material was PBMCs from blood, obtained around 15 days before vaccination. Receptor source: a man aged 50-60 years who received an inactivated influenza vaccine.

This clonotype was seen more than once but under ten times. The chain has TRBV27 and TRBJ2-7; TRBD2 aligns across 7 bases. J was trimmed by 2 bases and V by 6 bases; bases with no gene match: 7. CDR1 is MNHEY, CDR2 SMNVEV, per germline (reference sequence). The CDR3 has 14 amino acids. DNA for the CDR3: TGTGCCAGCAGGGAATGGACTAGGGCCTACGAGCAGTACTTC. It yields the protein CASREWTRAYEQYF.

The CDR3 bases are TGTGCCACCAGCAGAGATCAAGCGCGGGAGCAGTACTTC. Amino acids: CATSRDQAREQYF. V is TRBV15 and J is TRBJ2-7; no definite D call. In germline, CDR1 is LNHNV, CDR2 YYDKDF (reference sequence). Deletions cut 0 bases from V and 7 bases from J, with 10 bases between. The CDR3 has 13 residues.

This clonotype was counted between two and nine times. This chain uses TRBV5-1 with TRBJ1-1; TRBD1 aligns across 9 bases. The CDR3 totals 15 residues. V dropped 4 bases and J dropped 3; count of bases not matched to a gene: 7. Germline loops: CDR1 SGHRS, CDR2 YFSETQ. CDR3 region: CASSMGQGSDTEAFF. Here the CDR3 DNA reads TGCGCCAGCAGCATGGGACAGGGAAGCGACACTGAAGCTTTCTTT.

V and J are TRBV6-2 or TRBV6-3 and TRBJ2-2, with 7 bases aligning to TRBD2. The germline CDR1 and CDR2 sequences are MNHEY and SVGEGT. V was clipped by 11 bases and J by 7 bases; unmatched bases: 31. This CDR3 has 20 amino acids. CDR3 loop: CARRFGSTRGSRTSDGELFF. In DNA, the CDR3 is TGTGCCCGGCGGTTTGGGTCGACACGGGGGTCCCGGACTAGTGACGGGGAGCTGTTTTTT.

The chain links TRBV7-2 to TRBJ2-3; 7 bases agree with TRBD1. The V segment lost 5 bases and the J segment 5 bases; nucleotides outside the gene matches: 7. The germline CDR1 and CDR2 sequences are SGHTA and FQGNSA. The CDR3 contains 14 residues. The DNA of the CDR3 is TGTGCCAGCAGCGCCTCGGGACAGATAGATACGCAGTATTTT. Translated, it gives CASSASGQIDTQYF. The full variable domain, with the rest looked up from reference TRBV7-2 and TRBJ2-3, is GAGVSQSPSNKVTEKGKDVELRCDPISGHTALYWYRQSLGQGLEFLIYFQGNSAPDKSGLPSDRFSAERTGGSVSTLTIQRTQQEDSAVYLCASSASGQIDTQYFGPGTRLTVL.

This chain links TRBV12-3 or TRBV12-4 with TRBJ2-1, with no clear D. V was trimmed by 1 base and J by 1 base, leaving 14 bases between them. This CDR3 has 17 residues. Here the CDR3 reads CASSLDRISKSYNEQFF. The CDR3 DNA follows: TGTGCCAGCAGTTTAGATAGGATTTCTAAATCCTACAATGAGCAGTTCTTC.

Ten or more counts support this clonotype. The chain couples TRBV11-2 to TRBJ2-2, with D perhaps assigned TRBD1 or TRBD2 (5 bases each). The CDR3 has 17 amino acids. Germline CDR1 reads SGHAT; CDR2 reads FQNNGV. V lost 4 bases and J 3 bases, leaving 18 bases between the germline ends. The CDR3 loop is CASSSPGDRGHTGELFF. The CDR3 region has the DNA TGTGCCAGCAGCTCCCCCGGTGATAGGGGACACACCGGGGAGCTGTTTTTT.

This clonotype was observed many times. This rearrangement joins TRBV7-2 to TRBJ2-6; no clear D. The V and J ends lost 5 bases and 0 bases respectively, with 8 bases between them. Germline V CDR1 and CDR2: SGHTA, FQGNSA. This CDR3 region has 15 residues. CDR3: CASSPQSSGANVLTF. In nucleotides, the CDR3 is TGTGCCAGCAGCCCTCAGAGCTCTGGGGCCAACGTCCTGACTTTC.

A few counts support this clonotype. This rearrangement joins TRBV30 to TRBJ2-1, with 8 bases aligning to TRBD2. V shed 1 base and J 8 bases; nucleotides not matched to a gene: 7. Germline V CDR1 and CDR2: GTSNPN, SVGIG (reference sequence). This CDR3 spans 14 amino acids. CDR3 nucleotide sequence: TGTGCCTGGAGTGGCGGACTAGCTTCGCATGAGCAGTTCTTC. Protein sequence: CAWSGGLASHEQFF. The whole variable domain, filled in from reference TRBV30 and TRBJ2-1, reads SQTIHQWPATLVQPVGSPLSLECTVEGTSNPNLYWYRQAAGRGLQLLFYSVGIGQISSEVPQNLSASRPQDRQFILSSKKLLLSDSGFYLCAWSGGLASHEQFFGPGTRLTVL.

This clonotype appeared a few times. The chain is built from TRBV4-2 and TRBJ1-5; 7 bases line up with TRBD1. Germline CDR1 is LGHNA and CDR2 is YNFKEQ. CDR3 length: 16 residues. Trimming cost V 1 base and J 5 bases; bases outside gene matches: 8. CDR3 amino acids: CASSQVQRQGDQPQHF. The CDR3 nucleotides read TGTGCCAGCAGCCAAGTGCAGAGACAGGGAGATCAGCCCCAGCATTTT.

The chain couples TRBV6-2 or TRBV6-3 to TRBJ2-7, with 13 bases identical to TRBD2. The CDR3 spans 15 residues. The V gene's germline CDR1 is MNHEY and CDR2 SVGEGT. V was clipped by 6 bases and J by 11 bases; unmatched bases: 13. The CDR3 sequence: CASRPAGTSGAREYF. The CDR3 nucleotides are TGTGCCAGCAGACCCGCCGGGACTAGCGGGGCGAGGGAGTACTTC.

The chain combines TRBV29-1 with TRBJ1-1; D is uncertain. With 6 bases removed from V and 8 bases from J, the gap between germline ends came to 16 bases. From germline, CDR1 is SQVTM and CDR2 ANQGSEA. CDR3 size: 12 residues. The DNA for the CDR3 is TGCAGCGTGGGGATATGGCAGCGAGAAGCTTTCTTT. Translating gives CSVGIWQREAFF.

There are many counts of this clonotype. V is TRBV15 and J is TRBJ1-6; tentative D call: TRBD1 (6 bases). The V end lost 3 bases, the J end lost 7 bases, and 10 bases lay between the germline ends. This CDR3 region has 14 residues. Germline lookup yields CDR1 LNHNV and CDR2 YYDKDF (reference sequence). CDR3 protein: CATSRDSGNSPLHF. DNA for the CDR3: TGTGCCACCAGCAGGGACAGCGGGAATTCACCCCTCCACTTT.

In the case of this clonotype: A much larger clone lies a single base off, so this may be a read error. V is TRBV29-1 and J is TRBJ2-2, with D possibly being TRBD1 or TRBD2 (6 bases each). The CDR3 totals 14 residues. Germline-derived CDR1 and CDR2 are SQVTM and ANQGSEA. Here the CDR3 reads CSVDGSGGTVELFF. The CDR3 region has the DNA TGCAGCGTTGACGGGTCCGGGGGCACCGTGGAGCTGTTTTTT.

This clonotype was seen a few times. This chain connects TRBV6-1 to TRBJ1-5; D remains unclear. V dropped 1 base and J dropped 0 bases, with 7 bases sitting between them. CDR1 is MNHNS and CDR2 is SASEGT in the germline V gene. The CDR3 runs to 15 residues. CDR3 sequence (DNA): TGTGCCAGCAGTGAAGGGGCAGTTAGCAATCAGCCCCAGCATTTT. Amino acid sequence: CASSEGAVSNQPQHF.

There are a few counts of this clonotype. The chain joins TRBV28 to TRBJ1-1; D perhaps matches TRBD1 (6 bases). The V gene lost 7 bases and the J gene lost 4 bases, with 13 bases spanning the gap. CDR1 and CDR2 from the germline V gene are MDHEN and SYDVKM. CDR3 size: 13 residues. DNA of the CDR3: TGTGCCAGCAATACAGGGTGGGGCACTGAAGCTTTCTTT. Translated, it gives CASNTGWGTEAFF.

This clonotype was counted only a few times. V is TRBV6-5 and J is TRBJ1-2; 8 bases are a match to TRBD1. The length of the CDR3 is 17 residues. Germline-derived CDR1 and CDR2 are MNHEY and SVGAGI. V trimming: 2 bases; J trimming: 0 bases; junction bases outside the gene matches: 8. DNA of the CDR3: TGTGCCAGCAGTTACCAAGGACAGGGCCCTTCTAACTATGGCTACACCTTC. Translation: CASSYQGQGPSNYGYTF.

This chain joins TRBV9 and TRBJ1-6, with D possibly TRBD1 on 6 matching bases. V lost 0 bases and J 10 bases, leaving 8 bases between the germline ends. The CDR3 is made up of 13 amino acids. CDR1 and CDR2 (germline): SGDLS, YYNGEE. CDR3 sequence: CASSVAGGSPLHF. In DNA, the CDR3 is TGTGCCAGCAGCGTAGCTGGGGGCTCACCCCTCCACTTT.

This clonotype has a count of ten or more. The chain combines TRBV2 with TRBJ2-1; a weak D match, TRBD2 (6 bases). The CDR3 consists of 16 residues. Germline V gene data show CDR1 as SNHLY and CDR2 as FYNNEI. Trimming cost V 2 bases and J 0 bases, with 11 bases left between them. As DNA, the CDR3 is TGTGCCAGCAGTGAACAGCGGGTGAGCTCCTACAATGAGCAGTTCTTC. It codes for CASSEQRVSSYNEQFF.

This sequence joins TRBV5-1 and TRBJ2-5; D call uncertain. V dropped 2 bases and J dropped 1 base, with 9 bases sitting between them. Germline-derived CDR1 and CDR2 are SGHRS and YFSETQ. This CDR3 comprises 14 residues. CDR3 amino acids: CASSFEQTQETQYF. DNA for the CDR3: TGCGCCAGCAGCTTTGAACAGACCCAAGAGACCCAGTACTTC.

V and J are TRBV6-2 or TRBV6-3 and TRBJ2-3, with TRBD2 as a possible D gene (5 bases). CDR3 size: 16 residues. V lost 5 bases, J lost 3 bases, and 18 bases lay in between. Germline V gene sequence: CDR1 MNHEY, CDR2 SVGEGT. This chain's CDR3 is CASSQPPLGMTDTQYF. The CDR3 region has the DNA TGTGCCAGCAGTCAACCCCCACTAGGGATGACAGATACGCAGTATTTT.

CDR3 loop: CASSLDGKTSYTF. For the CDR3, the DNA is TGTGCCAGCAGCTTAGACGGCAAGACCAGCTACACCTTC. The genes are TRBV7-9 and TRBJ1-2; D gene ambiguous. The CDR3 sequence is 13 residues long. Germline CDR1 is SEHNR and CDR2 is FQNEAQ (reference sequence). The germline V and J ends were trimmed by 1 base and 9 bases, with 12 bases remaining between them.

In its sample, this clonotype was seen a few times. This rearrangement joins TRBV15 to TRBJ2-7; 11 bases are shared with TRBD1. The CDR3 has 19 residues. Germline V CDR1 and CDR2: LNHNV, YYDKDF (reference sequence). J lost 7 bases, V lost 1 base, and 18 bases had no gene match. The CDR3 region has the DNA TGTGCCACCAGCAGAGGGAGGGCAGCCGGGACAGGGGGAGTCATGGAGCAGTACTTC. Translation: CATSRGRAAGTGGVMEQYF.

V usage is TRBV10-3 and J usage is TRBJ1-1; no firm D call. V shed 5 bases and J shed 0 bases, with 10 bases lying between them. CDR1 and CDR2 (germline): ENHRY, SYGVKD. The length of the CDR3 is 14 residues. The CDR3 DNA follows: TGTGCCATCAGTCAAGAGACCATGAACACTGAAGCTTTCTTT. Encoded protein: CAISQETMNTEAFF.